The entry that follows covers one T cell receptor (beta chain) sequence. CDR1 is SGHRS, CDR2 YFSETQ, per germline. The CDR3 covers 17 residues. Trimming cost V 3 bases and J 7 bases; bases outside gene matches: 12. Repertoires were generated with immunoSEQ multiplex PCR, while TCRdb's copy carries only in-frame clones and drops some. The sample includes about 210,000 clones, about 91% of them seen just once. This record belongs to a study of blood T cell repertoires in COVID-19. Study summary: The origin of the acute and convalescent COVID-19 samples was the United States, Italy and Spain.

The rearrangement joins TRBV5-1 to TRBJ2-1; 11 bases fit TRBD2. This clonotype originated in a man aged 25-45 years with acute or convalescent COVID-19. The specimen sequenced was peripheral blood. The DNA of the CDR3 is TGCGCCAGCAGCTCCAAAATAGCGGGGGGGCCTACAAATGAGCAGTTCTTC. As protein: CASSSKIAGGPTNEQFF.